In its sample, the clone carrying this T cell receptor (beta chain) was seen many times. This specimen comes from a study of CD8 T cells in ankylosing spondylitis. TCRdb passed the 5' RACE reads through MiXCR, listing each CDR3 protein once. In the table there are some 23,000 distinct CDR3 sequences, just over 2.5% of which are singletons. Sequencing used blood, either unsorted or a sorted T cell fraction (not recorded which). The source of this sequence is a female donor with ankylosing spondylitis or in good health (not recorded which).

The CDR3 spells CASSVGPGTVSPGELFF. In DNA form, the CDR3 reads TGTGCCAGCAGCGTAGGTCCCGGGACAGTTTCACCCGGGGAGCTGTTTTTT. This chain connects TRBV9 to TRBJ2-2, with 7 nucleotides matching TRBD1. There are 17 residues in the CDR3. CDR1 is SGDLS, CDR2 YYNGEE, per germline. The ends lost 0 bases at V and 6 bases at J; junction bases unmatched: 11.